This TCR beta chain stems from a study of T-cell memory formation after mild COVID-19. General observations from the study: Certain responding clones were present in pre-infection memory, suggesting participation of cross-reactive memory.

V dropped 4 bases and J dropped 4 bases, with 10 bases sitting between them. The CDR3 sequence is 13 residues long. In germline, CDR1 is SGHRS, CDR2 YFSETQ. This clonotype occurred a few times. The antigen is not known. TCRdb reprocessed the 5' RACE reads with MiXCR, giving one entry per CDR3 protein. The sample yields 260,000 or so distinct CDR3 sequences, approximately 15% seen once. The V call is TRBV5-1, the J call TRBJ2-3, with D unresolved. The source of this sequence is a young man who had mild COVID-19 (a few samples of this study predate the infection). Cell type and time point are not known. Material: PBMCs or a T cell subset sorted from them (not recorded which). The CDR3 nucleotides are TGCGCCAGCAGCGGCCCAGCACCAGATACGCAGTATTTT. Translating it yields CASSGPAPDTQYF.